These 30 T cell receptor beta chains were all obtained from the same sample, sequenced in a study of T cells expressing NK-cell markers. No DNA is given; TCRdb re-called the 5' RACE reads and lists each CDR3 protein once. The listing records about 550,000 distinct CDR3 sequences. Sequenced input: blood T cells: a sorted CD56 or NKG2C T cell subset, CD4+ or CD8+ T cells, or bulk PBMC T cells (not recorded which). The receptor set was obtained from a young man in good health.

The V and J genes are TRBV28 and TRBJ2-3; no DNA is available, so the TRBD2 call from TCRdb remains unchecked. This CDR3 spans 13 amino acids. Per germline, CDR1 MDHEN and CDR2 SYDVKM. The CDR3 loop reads CASSLSGGTTQYF. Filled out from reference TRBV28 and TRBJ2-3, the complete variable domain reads DVKVTQSSRYLVKRTGEKVFLECVQDMDHENMFWYRQDPGLGLRLIYFSYDVKMKEKGDIPEGYSVSREKKERFSLILESASTNQTSMYLCASSLSGGTTQYFGPGTRLTVL.

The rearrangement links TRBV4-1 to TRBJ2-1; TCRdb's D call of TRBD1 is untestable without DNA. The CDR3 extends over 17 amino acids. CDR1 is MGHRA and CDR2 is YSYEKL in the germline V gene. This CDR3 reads CASSQGLWRDKYNEQFF.

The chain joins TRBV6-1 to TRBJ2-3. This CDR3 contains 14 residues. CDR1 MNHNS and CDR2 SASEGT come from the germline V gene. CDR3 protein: CASRPGPRADTQYF.

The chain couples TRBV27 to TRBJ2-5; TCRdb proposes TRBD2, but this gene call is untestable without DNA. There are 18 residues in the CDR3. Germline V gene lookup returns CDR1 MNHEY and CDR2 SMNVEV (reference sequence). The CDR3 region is CASSLRVASGTSQETQYF.

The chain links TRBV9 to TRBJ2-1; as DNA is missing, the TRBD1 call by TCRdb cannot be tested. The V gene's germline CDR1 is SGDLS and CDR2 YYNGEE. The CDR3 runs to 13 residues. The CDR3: CASSVDPTGGQFF.

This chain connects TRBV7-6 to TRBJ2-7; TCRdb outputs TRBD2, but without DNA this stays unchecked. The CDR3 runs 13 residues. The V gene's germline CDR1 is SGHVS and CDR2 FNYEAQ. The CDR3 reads CASSPRAGYEQYF.

The CDR3 here is CASIKHSEGETQYF. V gene TRBV12-3 or TRBV12-4 combines with J gene TRBJ2-5. CDR3 size: 14 residues.

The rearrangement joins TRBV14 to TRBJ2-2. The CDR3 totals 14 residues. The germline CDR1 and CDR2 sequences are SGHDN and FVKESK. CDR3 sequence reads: CASREGLNTGELFF.

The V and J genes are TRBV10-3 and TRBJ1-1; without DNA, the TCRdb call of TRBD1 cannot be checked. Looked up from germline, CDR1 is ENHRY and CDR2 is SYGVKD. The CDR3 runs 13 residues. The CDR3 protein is CATTGGSNTEAFF.

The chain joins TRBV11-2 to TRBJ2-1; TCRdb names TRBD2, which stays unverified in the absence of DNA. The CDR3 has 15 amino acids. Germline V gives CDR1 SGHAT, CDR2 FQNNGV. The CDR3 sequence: CASSLIAESYNEQFF.

The chain's CDR3 is CASSPPSGEGKLFF. The chain has TRBV18 and TRBJ1-4; TCRdb's D call of TRBD1 is untestable without DNA. Looked up from germline, CDR1 is KGHSH and CDR2 is LQKENI. This CDR3 has 14 residues. Full variable domain (remainder filled in from reference TRBV18 and TRBJ1-4): NAGVMQNPRHLVRRRGQEARLRCSPMKGHSHVYWYRQLPEEGLKFMVYLQKENIIDESGMPKERFSAEFPKEGPSILRIQQVVRGDSAAYFCASSPPSGEGKLFFGSGTQLSVL.

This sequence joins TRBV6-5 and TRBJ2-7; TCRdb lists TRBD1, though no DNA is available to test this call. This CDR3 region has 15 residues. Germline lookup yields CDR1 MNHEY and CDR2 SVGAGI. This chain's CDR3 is CASSYYVGQSYEQYF.

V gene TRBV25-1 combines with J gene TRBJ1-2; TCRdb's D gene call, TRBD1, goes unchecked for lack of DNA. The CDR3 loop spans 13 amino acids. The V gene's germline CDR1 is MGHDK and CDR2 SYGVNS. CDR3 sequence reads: CASRRQGAEGYTF.

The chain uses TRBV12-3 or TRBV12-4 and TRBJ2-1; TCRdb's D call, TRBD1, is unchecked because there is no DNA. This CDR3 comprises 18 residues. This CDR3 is CASSFTGGTHTFYNEQFF.

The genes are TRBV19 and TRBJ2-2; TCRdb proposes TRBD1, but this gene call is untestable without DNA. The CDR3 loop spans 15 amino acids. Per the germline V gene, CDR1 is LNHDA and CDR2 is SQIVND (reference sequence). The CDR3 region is CASSTTWGNTGELFF.

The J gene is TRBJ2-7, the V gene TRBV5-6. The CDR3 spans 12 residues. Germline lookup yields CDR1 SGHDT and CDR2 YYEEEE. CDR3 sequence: CASSLSAYEQYF.

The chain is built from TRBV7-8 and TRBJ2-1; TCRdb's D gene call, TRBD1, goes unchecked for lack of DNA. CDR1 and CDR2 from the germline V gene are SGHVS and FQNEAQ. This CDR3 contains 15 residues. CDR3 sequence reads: CASSPDRFYYNEQFF.

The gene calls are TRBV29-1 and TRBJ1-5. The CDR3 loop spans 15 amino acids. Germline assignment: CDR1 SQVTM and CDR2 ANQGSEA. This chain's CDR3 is CSVGEGRGSNQPQHF.

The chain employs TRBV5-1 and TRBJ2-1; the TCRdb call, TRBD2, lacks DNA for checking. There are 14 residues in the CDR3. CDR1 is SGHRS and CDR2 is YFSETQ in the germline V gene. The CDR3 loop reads CASRRREGRGEQFF.

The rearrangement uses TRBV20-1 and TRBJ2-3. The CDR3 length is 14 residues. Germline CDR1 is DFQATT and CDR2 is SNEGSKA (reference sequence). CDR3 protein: CSVDGVEDTDTQYF.

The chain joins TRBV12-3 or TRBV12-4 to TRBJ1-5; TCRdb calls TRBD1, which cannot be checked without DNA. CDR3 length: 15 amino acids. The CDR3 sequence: CASSPSGQHNQPQHF.

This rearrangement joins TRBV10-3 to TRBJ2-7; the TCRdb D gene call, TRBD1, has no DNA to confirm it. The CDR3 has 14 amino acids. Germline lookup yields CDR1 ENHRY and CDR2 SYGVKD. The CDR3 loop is CAISGGGTDYEQYF.

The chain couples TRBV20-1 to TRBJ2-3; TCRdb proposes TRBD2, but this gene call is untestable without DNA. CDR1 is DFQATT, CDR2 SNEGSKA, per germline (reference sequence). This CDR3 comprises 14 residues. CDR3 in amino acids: CSAKILRVPDTQYF.

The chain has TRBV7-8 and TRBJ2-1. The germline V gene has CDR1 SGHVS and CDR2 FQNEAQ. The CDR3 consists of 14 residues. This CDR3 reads CASSDILSYNEQFF.

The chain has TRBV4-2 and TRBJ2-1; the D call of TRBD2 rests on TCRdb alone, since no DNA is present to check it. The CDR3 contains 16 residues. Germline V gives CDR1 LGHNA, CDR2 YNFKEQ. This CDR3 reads CASSLPSVLAGDEQFF.

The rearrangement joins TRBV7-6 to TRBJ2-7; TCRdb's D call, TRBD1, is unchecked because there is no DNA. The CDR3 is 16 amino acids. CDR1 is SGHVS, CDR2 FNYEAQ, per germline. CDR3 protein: CASSLVSMGGQYEQYF. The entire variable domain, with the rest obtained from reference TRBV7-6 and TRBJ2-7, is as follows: GAGVSQSPRYKVTKRGQDVALRCDPISGHVSLYWYRQALGQGPEFLTYFNYEAQQDKSGLPNDRFSAERPEGSISTLTIQRTEQRDSAMYRCASSLVSMGGQYEQYFGPGTRLTVT.

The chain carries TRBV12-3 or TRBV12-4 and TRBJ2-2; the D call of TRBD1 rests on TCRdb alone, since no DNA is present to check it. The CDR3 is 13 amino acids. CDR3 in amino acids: CAVRRGDTGELFF.

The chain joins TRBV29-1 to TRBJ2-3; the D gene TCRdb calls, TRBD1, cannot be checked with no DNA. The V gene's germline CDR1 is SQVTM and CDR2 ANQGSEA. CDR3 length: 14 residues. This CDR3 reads CSVVHGAPPDTQYF.

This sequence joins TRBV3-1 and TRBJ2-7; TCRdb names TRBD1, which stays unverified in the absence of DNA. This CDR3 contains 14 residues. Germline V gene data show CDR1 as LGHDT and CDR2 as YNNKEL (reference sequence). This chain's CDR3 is CASSRRWGAYEQYF.

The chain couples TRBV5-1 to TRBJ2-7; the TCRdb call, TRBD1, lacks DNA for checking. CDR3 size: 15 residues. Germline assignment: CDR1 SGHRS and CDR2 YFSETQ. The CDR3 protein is CASSLETGATYEQYF.